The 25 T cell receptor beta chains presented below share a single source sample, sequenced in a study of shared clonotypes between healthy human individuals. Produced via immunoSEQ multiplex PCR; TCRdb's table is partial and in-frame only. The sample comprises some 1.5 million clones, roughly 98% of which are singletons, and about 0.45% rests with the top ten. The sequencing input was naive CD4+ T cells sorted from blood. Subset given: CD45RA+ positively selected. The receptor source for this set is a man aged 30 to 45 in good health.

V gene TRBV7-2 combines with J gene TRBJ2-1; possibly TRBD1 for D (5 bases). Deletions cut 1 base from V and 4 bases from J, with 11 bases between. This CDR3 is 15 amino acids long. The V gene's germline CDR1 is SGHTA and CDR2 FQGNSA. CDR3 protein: CASSLEARVYNEQFF. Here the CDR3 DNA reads TGTGCCAGCAGCTTAGAGGCCAGGGTTTACAATGAGCAGTTCTTC.

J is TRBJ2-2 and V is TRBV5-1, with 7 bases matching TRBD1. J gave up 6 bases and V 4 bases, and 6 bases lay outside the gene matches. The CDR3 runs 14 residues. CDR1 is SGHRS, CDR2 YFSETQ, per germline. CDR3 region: CASSPMTGPGELFF. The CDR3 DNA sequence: TGCGCCAGCAGCCCGATGACAGGGCCCGGGGAGCTGTTTTTT.

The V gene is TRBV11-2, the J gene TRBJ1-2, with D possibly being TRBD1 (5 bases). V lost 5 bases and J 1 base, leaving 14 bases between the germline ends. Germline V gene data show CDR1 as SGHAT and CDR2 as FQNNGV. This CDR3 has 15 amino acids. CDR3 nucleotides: TGTGCCAGCAGCCGTCAGGGAAGTCATAACTATGGCTACACCTTC. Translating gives CASSRQGSHNYGYTF.

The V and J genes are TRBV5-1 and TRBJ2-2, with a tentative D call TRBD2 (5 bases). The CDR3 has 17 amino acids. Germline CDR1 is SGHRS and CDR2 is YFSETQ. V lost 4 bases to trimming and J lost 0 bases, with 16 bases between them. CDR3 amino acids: CASSERGKFANTGELFF. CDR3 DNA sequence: TGCGCCAGCAGCGAAAGAGGGAAATTCGCGAACACCGGGGAGCTGTTTTTT.

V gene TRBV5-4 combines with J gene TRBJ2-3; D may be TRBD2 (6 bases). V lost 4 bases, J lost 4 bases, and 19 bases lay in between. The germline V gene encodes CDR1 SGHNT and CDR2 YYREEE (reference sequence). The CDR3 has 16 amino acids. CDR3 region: CASSPVKRAGPDTQYF. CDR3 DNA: TGTGCCAGCAGCCCCGTGAAGAGGGCGGGACCAGATACGCAGTATTTT.

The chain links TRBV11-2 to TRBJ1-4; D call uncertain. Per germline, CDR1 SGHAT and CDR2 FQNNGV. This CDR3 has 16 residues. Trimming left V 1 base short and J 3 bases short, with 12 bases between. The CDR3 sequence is CASSLGILGANEKLFF. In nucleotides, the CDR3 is TGTGCCAGCAGCTTAGGCATACTTGGGGCTAATGAAAAACTGTTTTTT. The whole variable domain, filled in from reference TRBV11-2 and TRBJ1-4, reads EAGVAQSPRYKIIEKRQSVAFWCNPISGHATLYWYQQILGQGPKLLIQFQNNGVVDDSQLPKDRFSAERLKGVDSTLKIQPAKLEDSAVYLCASSLGILGANEKLFFGSGTQLSVL.

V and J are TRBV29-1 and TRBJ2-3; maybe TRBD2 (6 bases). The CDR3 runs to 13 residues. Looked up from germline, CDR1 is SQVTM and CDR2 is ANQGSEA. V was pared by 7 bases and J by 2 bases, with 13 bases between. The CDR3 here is CSGRRDFTDTQYF. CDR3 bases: TGCAGCGGGCGGAGGGATTTCACAGATACGCAGTATTTT.

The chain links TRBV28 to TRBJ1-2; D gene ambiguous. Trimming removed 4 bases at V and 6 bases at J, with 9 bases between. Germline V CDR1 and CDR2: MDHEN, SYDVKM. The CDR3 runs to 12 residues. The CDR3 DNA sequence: TGTGCCAGCAGTTCGACTAATAATGGCTACACCTTC. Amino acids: CASSSTNNGYTF.

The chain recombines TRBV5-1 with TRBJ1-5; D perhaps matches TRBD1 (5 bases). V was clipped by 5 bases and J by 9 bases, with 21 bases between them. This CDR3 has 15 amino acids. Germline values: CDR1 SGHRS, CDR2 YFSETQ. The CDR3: CASRKNPDSLVPQHF. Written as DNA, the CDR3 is TGCGCCAGCAGAAAAAACCCCGACAGCCTAGTGCCCCAGCATTTT.

The CDR3 DNA reads TGCGCCAGCAGCCACAGGGTCGTAGGCAATGAGCAGTTCTTC. The encoded protein is CASSHRVVGNEQFF. The rearrangement links TRBV5-1 to TRBJ2-1, with D maybe TRBD1 (6 bases). The germline gives CDR1 SGHRS, CDR2 YFSETQ. V was shortened by 4 bases and J by 6 bases, with 14 bases between the two germline ends. The length of the CDR3 is 14 residues.

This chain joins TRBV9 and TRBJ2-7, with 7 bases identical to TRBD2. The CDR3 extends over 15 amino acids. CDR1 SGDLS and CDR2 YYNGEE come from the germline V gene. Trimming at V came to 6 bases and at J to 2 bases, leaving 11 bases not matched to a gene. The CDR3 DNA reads TGTGCCAGCACCAGAGGGGTGGGGAGGGCCTACGAGCAGTACTTC. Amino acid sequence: CASTRGVGRAYEQYF.

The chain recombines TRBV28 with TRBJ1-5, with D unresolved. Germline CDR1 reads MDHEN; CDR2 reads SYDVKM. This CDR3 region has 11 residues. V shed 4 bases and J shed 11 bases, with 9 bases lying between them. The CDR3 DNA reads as TGTGCCAGCAGTTGGGCCTCCTCCCAGCATTTT. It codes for CASSWASSQHF.

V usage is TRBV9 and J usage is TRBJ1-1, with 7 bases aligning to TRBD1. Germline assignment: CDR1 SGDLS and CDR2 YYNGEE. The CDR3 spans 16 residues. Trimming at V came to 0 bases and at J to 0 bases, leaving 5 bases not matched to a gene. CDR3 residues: CASSVVTGVMNTEAFF. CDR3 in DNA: TGTGCCAGCAGCGTAGTAACAGGGGTCATGAACACTGAAGCTTTCTTT.

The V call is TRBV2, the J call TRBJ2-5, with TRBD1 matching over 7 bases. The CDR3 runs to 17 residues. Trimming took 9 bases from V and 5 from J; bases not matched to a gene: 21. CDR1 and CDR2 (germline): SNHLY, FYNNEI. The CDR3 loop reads CARENPGTEAALETQYF. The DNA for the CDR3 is TGTGCCAGGGAGAACCCCGGGACAGAGGCTGCTCTGGAGACCCAGTACTTC. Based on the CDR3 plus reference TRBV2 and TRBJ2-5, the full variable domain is EPEVTQTPSHQVTQMGQEVILRCVPISNHLYFYWYRQILGQKVEFLVSFYNNEISEKSEIFDDQFSVERPDGSNFTLKIRSTKLEDSAMYFCARENPGTEAALETQYFGPGTRLLVL.

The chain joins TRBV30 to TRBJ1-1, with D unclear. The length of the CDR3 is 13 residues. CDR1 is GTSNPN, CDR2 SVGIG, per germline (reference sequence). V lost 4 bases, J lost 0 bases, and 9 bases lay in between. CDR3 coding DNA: TGTGCCTGGAAAAAGGGAATGAACACTGAAGCTTTCTTT. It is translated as CAWKKGMNTEAFF.

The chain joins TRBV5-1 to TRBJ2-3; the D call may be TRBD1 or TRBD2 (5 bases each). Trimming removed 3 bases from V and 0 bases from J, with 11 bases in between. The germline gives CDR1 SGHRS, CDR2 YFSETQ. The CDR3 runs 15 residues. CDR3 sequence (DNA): TGCGCCAGCAGCTCTAACGGGGCTAGCACAGATACGCAGTATTTT. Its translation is CASSSNGASTDTQYF.

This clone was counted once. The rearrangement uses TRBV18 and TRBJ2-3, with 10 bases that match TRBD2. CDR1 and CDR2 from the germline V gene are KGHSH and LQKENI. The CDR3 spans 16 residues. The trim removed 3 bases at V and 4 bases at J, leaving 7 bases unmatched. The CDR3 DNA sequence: TGTGCCAGCTCACCCACTAGCGGGATTGGGGCAGATACGCAGTATTTT. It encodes CASSPTSGIGADTQYF.

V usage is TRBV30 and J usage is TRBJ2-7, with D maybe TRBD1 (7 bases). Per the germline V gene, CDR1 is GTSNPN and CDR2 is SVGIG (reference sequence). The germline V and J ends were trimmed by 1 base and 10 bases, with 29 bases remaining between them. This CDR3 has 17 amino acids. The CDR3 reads CAWSGGTEIPLRAYQYF. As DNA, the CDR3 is TGTGCCTGGAGTGGCGGGACAGAGATACCACTACGAGCTTATCAGTACTTC.

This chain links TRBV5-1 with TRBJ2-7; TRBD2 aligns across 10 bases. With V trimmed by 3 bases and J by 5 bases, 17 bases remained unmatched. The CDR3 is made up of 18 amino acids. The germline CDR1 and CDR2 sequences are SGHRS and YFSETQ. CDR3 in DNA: TGCGCCAGCAGCTCCATTAGCGGGAGGAGTATTGTGATCAACGAGCAGTACTTC. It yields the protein CASSSISGRSIVINEQYF.

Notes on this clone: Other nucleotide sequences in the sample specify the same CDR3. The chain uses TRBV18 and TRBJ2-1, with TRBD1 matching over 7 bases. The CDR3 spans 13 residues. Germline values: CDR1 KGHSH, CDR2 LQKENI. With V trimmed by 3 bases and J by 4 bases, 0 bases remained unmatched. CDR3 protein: CASSPTGYNEQFF. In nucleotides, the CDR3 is TGTGCCAGCTCACCGACAGGGTACAATGAGCAGTTCTTC.

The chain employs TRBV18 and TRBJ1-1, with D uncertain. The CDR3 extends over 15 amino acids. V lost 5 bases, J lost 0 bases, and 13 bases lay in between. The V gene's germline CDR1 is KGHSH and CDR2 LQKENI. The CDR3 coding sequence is TGTGCCAGCTCATTAACTGGCCTCATGAACACTGAAGCTTTCTTT. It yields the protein CASSLTGLMNTEAFF. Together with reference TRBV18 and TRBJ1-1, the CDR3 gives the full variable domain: NAGVMQNPRHLVRRRGQEARLRCSPMKGHSHVYWYRQLPEEGLKFMVYLQKENIIDESGMPKERFSAEFPKEGPSILRIQQVVRGDSAAYFCASSLTGLMNTEAFFGQGTRLTVV.

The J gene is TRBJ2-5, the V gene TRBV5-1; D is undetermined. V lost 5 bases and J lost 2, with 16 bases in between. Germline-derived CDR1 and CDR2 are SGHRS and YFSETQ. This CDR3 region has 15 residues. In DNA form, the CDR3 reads TGCGCCAGCAGTCGAGGCAGCTCTATTCAAGAGACCCAGTACTTC. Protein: CASSRGSSIQETQYF.

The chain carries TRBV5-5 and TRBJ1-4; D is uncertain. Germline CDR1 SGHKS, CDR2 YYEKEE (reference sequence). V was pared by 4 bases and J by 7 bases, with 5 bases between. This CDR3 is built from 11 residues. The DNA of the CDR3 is TGTGCCAGCAGCCGGACTGAAAAACTGTTTTTT. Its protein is CASSRTEKLFF.

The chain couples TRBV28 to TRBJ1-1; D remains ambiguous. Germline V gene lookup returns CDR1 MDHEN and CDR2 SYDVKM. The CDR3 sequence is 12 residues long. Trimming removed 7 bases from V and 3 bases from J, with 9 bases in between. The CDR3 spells CASKILDTEAFF. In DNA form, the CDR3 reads TGTGCCAGCAAAATCCTGGACACTGAAGCTTTCTTT.

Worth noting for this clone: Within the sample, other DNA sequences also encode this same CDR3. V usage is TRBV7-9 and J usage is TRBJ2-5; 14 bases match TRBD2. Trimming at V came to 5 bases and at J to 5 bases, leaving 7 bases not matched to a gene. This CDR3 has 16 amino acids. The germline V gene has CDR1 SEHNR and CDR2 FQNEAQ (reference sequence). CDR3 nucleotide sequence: TGTGCCAGCAGCCCAAGACTAGCGGGAGGGCCGGAGACCCAGTACTTC. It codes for CASSPRLAGGPETQYF.